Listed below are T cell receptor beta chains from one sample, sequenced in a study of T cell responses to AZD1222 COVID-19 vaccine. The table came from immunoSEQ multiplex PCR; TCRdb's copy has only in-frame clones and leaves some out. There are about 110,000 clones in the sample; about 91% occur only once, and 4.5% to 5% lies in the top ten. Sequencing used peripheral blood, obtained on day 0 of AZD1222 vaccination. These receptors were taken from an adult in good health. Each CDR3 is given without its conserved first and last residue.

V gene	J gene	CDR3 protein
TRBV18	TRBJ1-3	ASSPVSGVLVGNTIY
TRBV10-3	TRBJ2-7	AISEGDTQAYEQY
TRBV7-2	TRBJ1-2	ASSLKVLAGYT
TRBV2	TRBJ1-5	ASRRQGDQPQH
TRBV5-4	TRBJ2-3	ASSLSGSGGLTDTQY
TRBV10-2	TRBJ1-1	ASSESTWGQAF
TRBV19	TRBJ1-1	ASSTDRPNTEAF
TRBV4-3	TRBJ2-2	ASSQDYVSGAGELF
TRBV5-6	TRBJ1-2	ASSTLTGKRGGYT
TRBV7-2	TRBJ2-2	ASSLPLVASGGGAGELF
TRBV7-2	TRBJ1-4	ASSLPRATNEKLF
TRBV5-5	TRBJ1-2	ASSLGQGLDGYT
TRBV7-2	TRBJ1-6	ASSSWDRENSPLH
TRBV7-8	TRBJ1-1	ASSFYSPTEAF
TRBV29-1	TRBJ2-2	SVDRGGWTGELF
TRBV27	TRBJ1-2	ASSPFDRGGYGYT
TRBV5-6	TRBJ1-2	ASSLWAGSKDGYT
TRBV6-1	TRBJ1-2	ASSEAVSITGYT
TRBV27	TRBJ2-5	ASSLVGLVGQETQY
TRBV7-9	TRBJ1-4	ASSPRQGFAKLF
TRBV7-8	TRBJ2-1	ASSSPADRGRNNEQF
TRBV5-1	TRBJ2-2	ASRGLLNTGELF
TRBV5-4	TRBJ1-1	ASSPPGREAF
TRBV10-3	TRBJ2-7	AISVLPGQGSYEQY
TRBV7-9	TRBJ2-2	ASSSPPNTGELF
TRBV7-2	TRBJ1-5	ASSRAEGNQPQH
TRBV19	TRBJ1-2	ASSIGPAESYGYT